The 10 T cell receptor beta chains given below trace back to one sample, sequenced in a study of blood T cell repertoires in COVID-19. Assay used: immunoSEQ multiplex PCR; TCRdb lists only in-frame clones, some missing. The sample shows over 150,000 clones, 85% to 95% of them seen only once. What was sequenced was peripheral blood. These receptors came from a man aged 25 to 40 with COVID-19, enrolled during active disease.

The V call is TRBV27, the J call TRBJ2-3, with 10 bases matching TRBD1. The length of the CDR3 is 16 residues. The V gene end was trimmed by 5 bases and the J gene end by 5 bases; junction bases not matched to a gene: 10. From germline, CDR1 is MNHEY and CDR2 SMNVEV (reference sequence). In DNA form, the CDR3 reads TGTGCCAGCAGTCCGACAGACAGGGGGCGGGGAGATACGCAGTATTTT. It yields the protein CASSPTDRGRGDTQYF.

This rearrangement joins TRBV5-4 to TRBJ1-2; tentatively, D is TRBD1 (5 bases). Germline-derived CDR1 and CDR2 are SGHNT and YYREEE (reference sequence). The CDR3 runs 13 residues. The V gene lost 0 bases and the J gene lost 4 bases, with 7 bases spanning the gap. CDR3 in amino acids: CASSLEQAYGYTF. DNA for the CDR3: TGTGCCAGCAGCTTGGAACAGGCCTATGGCTACACCTTC.

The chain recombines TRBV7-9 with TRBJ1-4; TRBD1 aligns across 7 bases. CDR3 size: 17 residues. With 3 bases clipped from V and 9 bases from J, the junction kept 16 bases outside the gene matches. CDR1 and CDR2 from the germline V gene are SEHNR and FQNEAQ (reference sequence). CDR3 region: CASSFGQDLEGYQKLFF. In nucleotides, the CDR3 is TGTGCCAGCAGCTTCGGACAGGATCTTGAGGGATATCAAAAACTGTTTTTT.

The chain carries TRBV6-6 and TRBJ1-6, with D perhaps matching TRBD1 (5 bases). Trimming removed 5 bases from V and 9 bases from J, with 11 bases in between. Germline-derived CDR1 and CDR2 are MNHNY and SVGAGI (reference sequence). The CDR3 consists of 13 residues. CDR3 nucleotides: TGTGCCAGCAGTCGCGAAACAGGTTCACCCCTCCACTTT. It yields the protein CASSRETGSPLHF.

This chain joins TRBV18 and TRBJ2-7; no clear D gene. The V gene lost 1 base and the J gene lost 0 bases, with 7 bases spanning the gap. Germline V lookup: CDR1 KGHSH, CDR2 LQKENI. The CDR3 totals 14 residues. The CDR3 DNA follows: TGTGCCAGCTCACCACACGAGGCCTCCTACGAGCAGTACTTC. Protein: CASSPHEASYEQYF.

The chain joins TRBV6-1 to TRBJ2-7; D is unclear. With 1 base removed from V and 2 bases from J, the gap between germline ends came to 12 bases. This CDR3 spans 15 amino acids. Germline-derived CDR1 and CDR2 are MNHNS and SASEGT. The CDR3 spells CASSEGPTLTYEQYF. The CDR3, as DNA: TGTGCCAGCAGTGAAGGTCCTACACTAACCTACGAGCAGTACTTC.

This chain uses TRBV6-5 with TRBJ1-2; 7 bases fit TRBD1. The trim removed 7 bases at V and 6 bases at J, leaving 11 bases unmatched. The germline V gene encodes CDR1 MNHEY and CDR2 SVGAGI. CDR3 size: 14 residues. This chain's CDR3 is CASTVTGSLHGYTF. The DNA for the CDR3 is TGTGCCAGCACCGTGACAGGGTCCCTCCATGGCTACACCTTC.

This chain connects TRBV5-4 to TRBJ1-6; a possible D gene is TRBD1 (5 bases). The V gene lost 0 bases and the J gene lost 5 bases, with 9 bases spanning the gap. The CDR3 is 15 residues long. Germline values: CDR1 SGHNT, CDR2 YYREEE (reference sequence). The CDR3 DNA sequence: TGTGCCAGCAGCTTGGACAGGCTAGATAATTCACCCCTCCACTTT. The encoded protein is CASSLDRLDNSPLHF. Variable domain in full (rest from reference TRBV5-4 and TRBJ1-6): ETGVTQSPTHLIKTRGQQVTLRCSSQSGHNTVSWYQQALGQGPQFIFQYYREEENGRGNFPPRFSGLQFPNYSSELNVNALELDDSALYLCASSLDRLDNSPLHFGNGTRLTVT.

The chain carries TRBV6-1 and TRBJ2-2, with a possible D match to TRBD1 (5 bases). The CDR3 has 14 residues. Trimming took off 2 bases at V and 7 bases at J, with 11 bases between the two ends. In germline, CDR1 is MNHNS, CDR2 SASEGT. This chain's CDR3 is CASSEPWGGGELFF. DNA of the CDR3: TGTGCCAGCAGTGAACCCTGGGGCGGCGGGGAGCTGTTTTTT.

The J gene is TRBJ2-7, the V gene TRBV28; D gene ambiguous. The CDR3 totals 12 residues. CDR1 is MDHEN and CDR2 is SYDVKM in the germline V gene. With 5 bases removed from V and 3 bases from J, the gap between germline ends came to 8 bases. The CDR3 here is CASSARDYEQYF. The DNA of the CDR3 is TGTGCCAGCAGTGCTCGAGACTACGAGCAGTACTTC.